Given below is one T cell receptor beta chain in context. There are 15 residues in the CDR3. This sample was taken from a study of T cells expressing NK-cell markers. One entry per CDR3 protein, without DNA, is what TCRdb gives after re-calling the 5' RACE reads. The listing contains 300,000 to 500,000 distinct CDR3 sequences. Source material: blood T cells: a sorted CD56 or NKG2C T cell subset, CD4+ or CD8+ T cells, or bulk PBMC T cells (not recorded which). This receptor was obtained from a woman between 45 and 65 years old in good health. V and J are TRBV12-3 or TRBV12-4 and TRBJ2-6. CDR3 loop: CASSFSSEGANVLTF.